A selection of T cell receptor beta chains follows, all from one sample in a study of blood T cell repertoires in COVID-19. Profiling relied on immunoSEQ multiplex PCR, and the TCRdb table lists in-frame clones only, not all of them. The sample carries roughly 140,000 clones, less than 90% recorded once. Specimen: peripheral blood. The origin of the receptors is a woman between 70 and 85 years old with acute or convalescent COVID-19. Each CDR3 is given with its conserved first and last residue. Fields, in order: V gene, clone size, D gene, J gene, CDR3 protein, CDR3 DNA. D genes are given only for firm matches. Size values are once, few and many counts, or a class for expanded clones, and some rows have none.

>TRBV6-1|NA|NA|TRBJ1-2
CASSEAAGTPAYGYTF
TGTGCCAGCAGTGAAGCCGCGGGGACGCCTGCCTATGGCTACACCTTC
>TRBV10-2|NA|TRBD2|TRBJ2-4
CASRASGGLTEKNIQYF
TGCGCCAGCAGGGCTAGCGGGGGCCTGACGGAAAAAAACATTCAGTACTTC
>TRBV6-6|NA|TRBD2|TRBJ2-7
CASRPHTAGSDEQYF
TGTGCCAGCAGACCTCATACAGCGGGGTCCGACGAGCAGTACTTC
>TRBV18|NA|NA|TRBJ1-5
CASRNNSNQPQHF
TGTGCCAGCCGAAACAATAGCAATCAGCCCCAGCATTTT
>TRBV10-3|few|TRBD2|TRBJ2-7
CAISEPGLAATYEQYF
TGTGCCATCAGTGAGCCGGGACTAGCGGCGACCTACGAGCAGTACTTC
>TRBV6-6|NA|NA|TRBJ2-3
CASSGQLMADTQYF
TGTGCCAGCAGTGGACAGCTAATGGCCGATACGCAGTATTTT
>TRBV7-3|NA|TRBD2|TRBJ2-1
CASSPSGGAFDEQFF
TGTGCCAGCAGCCCGAGCGGGGGGGCGTTCGATGAGCAGTTCTTC
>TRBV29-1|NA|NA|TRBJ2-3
CSAKGLFTDTQYF
TGCAGCGCTAAGGGACTTTTCACAGATACGCAGTATTTT
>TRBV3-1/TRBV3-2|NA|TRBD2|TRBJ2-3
CASSLGTSPTDTQYF
TGTGCCAGCAGCCTAGGGACTAGCCCTACAGATACGCAGTATTTT
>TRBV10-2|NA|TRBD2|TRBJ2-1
CAGGGLAGGSYNEQFF
TGCGCCGGAGGAGGTCTGGCGGGGGGTTCCTACAATGAGCAGTTCTTC
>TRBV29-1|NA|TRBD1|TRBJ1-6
CSVTLSDRYNSPLHF
TGCAGCGTGACCCTATCGGACAGGTATAATTCACCCCTCCACTTT
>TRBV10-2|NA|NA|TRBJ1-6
CASSTGTYNSPLHF
TGCGCCAGCAGTACAGGGACCTATAATTCACCCCTCCACTTT
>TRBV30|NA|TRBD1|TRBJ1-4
CAWSRDRGGEKLFF
TGTGCCTGGAGCAGGGACAGGGGCGGCGAAAAACTGTTTTTT
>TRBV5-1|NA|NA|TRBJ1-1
CASSPDGGFNTEAFF
TGCGCCAGCAGCCCAGACGGCGGTTTCAACACTGAAGCTTTCTTT
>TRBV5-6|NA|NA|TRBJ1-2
CASSLGLGPDYGYTF
TGTGCCAGCAGCTTGGGGTTGGGGCCGGACTATGGCTACACCTTC
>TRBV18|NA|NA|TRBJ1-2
CASSPPDRGNYGYTF
TGTGCCAGCTCACCACCCGACAGAGGAAACTATGGCTACACCTTC
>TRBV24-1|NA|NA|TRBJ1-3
CATSETQGNTIYF
TGTGCCACCAGTGAGACACAGGGAAACACCATATATTTT
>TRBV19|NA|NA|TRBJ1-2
CASSLQEQSLYGYTF
TGTGCCAGTAGTTTACAGGAACAAAGCCTCTATGGCTACACCTTC
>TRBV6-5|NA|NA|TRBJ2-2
CASRTDRTGELFF
TGTGCCAGCAGGACCGACAGGACCGGGGAGCTGTTTTTT
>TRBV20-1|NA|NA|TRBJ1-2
CSARFTVGYTF
TGCAGTGCTAGATTCACGGTCGGCTACACCTTC
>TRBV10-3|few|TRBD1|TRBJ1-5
CAISDHRGLGNQPQHF
TGTGCCATCAGTGATCACAGGGGCCTGGGCAATCAGCCCCAGCATTTT
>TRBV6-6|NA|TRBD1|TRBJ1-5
CASEQGRRNQPQHF
TGTGCCAGTGAACAGGGGCGCCGCAATCAGCCCCAGCATTTT
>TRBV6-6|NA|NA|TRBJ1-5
CASSYSGDSTPQHF
TGTGCCAGCAGTTACTCGGGGGACTCCACCCCCCAGCATTTT
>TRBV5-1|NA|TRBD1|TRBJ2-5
CASSSLGTGGETQYF
TGCGCCAGCAGCTCCTTGGGGACAGGGGGCGAGACCCAGTACTTC
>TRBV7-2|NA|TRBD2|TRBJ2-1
CASSSTAGGPTYNEQFF
TGTGCCAGCAGTTCGACGGCGGGGGGGCCTACATACAATGAGCAGTTCTTC
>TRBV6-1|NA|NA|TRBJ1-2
CASSEDWEGNYGYTF
TGTGCCAGCAGTGAAGATTGGGAGGGGAACTATGGCTACACCTTC
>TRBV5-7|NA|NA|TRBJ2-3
CASSPQGGEATDTQYF
TGTGCCAGCAGCCCCCAGGGAGGAGAAGCCACAGATACGCAGTATTTT
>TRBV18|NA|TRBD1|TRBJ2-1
CASSPRPPGQLTNEQFF
TGTGCCAGCTCACCTAGGCCCCCGGGACAGCTCACGAATGAGCAGTTCTTC
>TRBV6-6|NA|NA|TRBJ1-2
CASIPSQRGGANGYTF
TGTGCCAGCATCCCCTCACAACGCGGGGGGGCAAATGGCTACACCTTC
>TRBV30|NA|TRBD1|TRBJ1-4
CALDRGGREKLFF
TGTGCCCTCGACAGGGGAGGGAGGGAAAAACTGTTTTTT
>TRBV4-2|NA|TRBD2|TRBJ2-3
CASSQEDQRGGRTDTQYF
TGTGCCAGCAGCCAAGAAGACCAGCGGGGGGGCCGGACAGATACGCAGTATTTT
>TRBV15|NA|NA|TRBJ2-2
CATRDRSNTGELFF
TGTGCCACCAGGGACAGATCGAACACCGGGGAGCTGTTTTTT
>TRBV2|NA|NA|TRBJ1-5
CASSGTAPYQPQHF
TGTGCCAGCAGTGGAACAGCACCTTATCAGCCCCAGCATTTT
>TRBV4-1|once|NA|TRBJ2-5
CASSLGLRGGQETQYF
TGCGCCAGCAGCCTAGGTTTAAGGGGGGGGCAAGAGACCCAGTACTTC
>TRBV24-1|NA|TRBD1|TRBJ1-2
CATSEPGQGDGYTF
TGTGCCACCAGTGAACCTGGACAGGGGGATGGCTACACCTTC
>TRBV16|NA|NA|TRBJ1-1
CASSQNLDSEAFF
TGTGCCAGCAGCCAAAATCTGGACAGTGAAGCTTTCTTT
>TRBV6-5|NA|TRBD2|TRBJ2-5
CASRVTGGAGETQYF
TGTGCCAGCAGAGTTACCGGGGGGGCCGGTGAGACCCAGTACTTC
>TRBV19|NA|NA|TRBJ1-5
CASSFGQGVNQPQHF
TGTGCCAGTAGTTTCGGGCAGGGTGTGAATCAGCCCCAGCATTTT
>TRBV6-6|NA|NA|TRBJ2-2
CASSYVGELFF
TGTGCCAGCAGTTACGTAGGGGAGCTGTTTTTT
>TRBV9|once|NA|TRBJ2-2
CASSQATRGGNTGELFF
TGTGCCAGCAGCCAGGCCACAAGGGGAGGGAACACCGGGGAGCTGTTTTTT
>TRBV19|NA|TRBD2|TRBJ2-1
CASSQRGGTYNEQFF
TGTGCCAGTAGCCAGCGGGGTGGCACCTACAATGAGCAGTTCTTC
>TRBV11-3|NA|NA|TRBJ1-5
CASSPGPGAASNQPQHF
TGTGCCAGCAGCCCAGGCCCGGGAGCCGCTAGCAATCAGCCCCAGCATTTT
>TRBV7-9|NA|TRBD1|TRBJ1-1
CASSLEGRGRIYSSEAFF
TGTGCCAGCAGCTTAGAAGGCAGGGGGCGCATATATTCATCTGAAGCTTTCTTT
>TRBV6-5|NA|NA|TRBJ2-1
CASSYRTDYNEQFF
TGTGCCAGCAGTTACCGGACAGACTACAATGAGCAGTTCTTC
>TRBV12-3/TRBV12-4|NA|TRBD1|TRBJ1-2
CASRDRGGYTF
TGTGCCAGCAGGGACAGGGGAGGCTACACCTTC
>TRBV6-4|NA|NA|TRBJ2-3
CASSDSGGGTDTQYF
TGTGCCAGCAGTGACTCTGGGGGCGGCACAGATACGCAGTATTTT
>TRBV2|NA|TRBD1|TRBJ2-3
CASGGQGAWGTDTQYF
TGTGCCAGCGGGGGACAGGGGGCATGGGGCACAGATACGCAGTATTTT
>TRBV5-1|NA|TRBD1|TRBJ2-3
CASSPTTGGDTQYF
TGCGCCAGCAGCCCAACCACAGGGGGTGATACGCAGTATTTT
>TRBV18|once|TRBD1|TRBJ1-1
CASSQGASTEAFF
TGTGCCAGCTCCCAGGGGGCGAGTACTGAAGCTTTCTTT
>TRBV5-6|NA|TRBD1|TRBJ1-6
CASSFRGLLRNSPLHF
TGTGCCAGCAGCTTCAGGGGGCTACTGAGGAATTCACCCCTCCACTTT
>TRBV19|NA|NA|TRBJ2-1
CASRGRSSYNEQFF
TGTGCCAGTAGGGGGAGGAGCTCCTACAATGAGCAGTTCTTC
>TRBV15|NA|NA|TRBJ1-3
CATSNYGVDRSGNTIYF
TGTGCCACCAGCAACTACGGAGTTGATCGTTCTGGAAACACCATATATTTT
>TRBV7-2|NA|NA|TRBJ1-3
CASSYEAQDSGNTIYF
TGTGCCAGCAGCTATGAAGCTCAGGACTCTGGAAACACCATATATTTT
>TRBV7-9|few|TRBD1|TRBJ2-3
CASSWDREYSDTQYF
TGTGCCAGCAGCTGGGACAGGGAGTATTCAGATACGCAGTATTTT
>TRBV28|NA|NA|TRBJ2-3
CASKSPRGHTQYF
TGTGCCAGCAAATCCCCCAGGGGCCATACGCAGTATTTT
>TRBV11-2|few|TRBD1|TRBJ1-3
CASSFRPGGFSGNTIYF
TGTGCCAGCAGCTTTCGGCCAGGGGGCTTCTCTGGAAACACCATATATTTT
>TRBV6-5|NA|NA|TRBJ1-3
CASRPRSSGNTIYF
TGTGCCAGCAGACCCAGAAGTTCTGGAAACACCATATATTTT
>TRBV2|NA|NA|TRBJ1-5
CASGRQGGNQPQHF
TGTGCCAGCGGGCGGCAAGGGGGTAATCAGCCCCAGCATTTT